This T cell receptor beta chain is drawn from a study of OX40 agonist ivuxolimab in advanced cancers. At the level of the study: At 0.01 to 10 mg/kg, ivuxolimab was administered intravenously to patients every 2 weeks. Findings and caveats of the study: Nonresponders, in some cases, also had low normalized T-cell clonal expansion.

Data came from immunoSEQ multiplex PCR; TCRdb stores just in-frame clones and leaves some out. The sample lists approximately 90,000 clones, around 85% occurring once. The CDR3 covers 17 residues. V lost 1 base, J lost 6 bases, and 9 bases stayed unmatched. Germline-derived CDR1 and CDR2 are SEHNR and FQNEAQ (reference sequence). Comments on this clone: Its specificity is not known.

V is TRBV7-9 and J is TRBJ2-1; 10 nucleotides align to TRBD2. Source: CD4+ or CD8+ T cells sorted from blood, taken in a trial of the OX40 agonist ivuxolimab. The TCR comes from an adult with an advanced solid tumor such as melanoma, head and neck, liver or kidney cancer. The CDR3 DNA reads as TGTGCCAGCAGCTTAGGTTCCAGCGGGAGGGCCCGCAATGAGCAGTTCTTC. This gives the protein CASSLGSSGRARNEQFF.